The 22 T cell receptor beta chains reported below all come from one sample, sequenced in a study of response to subunit inactivated influenza vaccine. TCRdb re-derived calls from the RT-PCR reads in MiXCR, one entry per CDR3 protein. The sample includes roughly 700,000 distinct CDR3 sequences, approximately 15% of them seen just once. Sample: PBMCs from blood, taken about 11 days after vaccination. The receptors originated from a man aged 50-59 years who received an inactivated influenza vaccine.

The sample holds a few counts of this clonotype. The V call is TRBV20-1, the J call TRBJ2-1, with D perhaps TRBD2 (6 bases). The CDR3 is 16 amino acids. Germline-derived CDR1 and CDR2 are DFQATT and SNEGSKA (reference sequence). V lost 6 bases, J lost 8 bases, and 26 bases lay in between. The CDR3 is CSARTRDFGAVDEQFF. CDR3 nucleotide sequence: TGCAGTGCACGTACTAGGGACTTCGGGGCGGTGGATGAGCAGTTCTTC.

This clonotype was observed a few times. The chain has TRBV28 and TRBJ2-1; 7 bases fit TRBD1. The CDR3 runs 19 residues. The germline gives CDR1 MDHEN, CDR2 SYDVKM. V lost 9 bases to trimming and J lost 0 bases; unmatched junction nucleotides: 20. This CDR3 is CASHSTGVRAPSSYNEQFF. CDR3 bases: TGTGCCAGTCACTCCACAGGGGTAAGGGCGCCGAGCTCCTACAATGAGCAGTTCTTC. Complete variable domain (other parts from reference TRBV28 and TRBJ2-1): DVKVTQSSRYLVKRTGEKVFLECVQDMDHENMFWYRQDPGLGLRLIYFSYDVKMKEKGDIPEGYSVSREKKERFSLILESASTNQTSMYLCASHSTGVRAPSSYNEQFFGPGTRLTVL.

The J gene is TRBJ1-2, the V gene TRBV12-3 or TRBV12-4; no firm D call. Trimming shortened V by 3 bases and J by 2 bases, and 7 bases separated the two germline ends. The CDR3 extends over 13 amino acids. The CDR3 DNA reads as TGTGCCAGCAGTTTTGACGGGAACTATGGCTACACCTTC. Translating gives CASSFDGNYGYTF.

This clonotype was seen a handful of times. The rearrangement uses TRBV7-9 and TRBJ2-3; 10 bases match TRBD1. Trimming removed 4 bases from V and 5 bases from J; junction bases left unmatched: 6. The germline V gene has CDR1 SEHNR and CDR2 FQNEAQ (reference sequence). The CDR3 is made up of 15 amino acids. The CDR3 bases are TGTGCCAGCAGCTCCCGACAGGGGGCCGGAGATACGCAGTATTTT. Protein product: CASSSRQGAGDTQYF.

This clonotype was seen only a few times. The CDR3 nucleotides read TGTGCCAGCAGGCGCTTCGTCCGGGAGACCCAGTACTTC. This encodes CASRRFVRETQYF. The V gene is TRBV7-9, the J gene TRBJ2-5, with D hard to call. The CDR3 consists of 13 residues. V was clipped by 6 bases and J by 5 bases, with 13 bases between them. Germline V CDR1 and CDR2: SEHNR, FQNEAQ (reference sequence).

This clonotype appeared many times. The chain couples TRBV4-3 to TRBJ1-5; D is unclear. Deletions cut 6 bases from V and 7 bases from J, with 19 bases between. The CDR3 length is 15 residues. Germline values: CDR1 LGHNA, CDR2 YSLEER. CDR3 sequence: CASSPLPVGRQPQHF. In DNA, the CDR3 is TGCGCCAGCAGTCCATTACCCGTGGGTCGACAGCCCCAGCATTTT.

This chain links TRBV7-9 with TRBJ1-3; D is uncertain. Germline V CDR1 and CDR2: SEHNR, FQNEAQ (reference sequence). The CDR3 runs to 15 residues. Deletions cut 3 bases from V and 4 bases from J, with 13 bases between. The CDR3 loop reads CASSLVPTRGNTIYF. Here the CDR3 DNA reads TGTGCCAGCAGCTTGGTACCCACTCGGGGAAACACCATATATTTT.

This clonotype was counted only a few times. V is TRBV7-2 and J is TRBJ1-5, with TRBD1 matching over 8 bases. CDR1 and CDR2 (germline): SGHTA, FQGNSA. This CDR3 region has 16 residues. The trim removed 5 bases at V and 6 bases at J, leaving 12 bases unmatched. The CDR3 DNA sequence: TGTGCCAGCAGCCCGCGACAGGGGATATTGTTTCAGCCCCAGCATTTT. Protein product: CASSPRQGILFQPQHF.

This clonotype was observed a few times. The J gene is TRBJ2-3, the V gene TRBV7-8; a possible D gene is TRBD2 (6 bases). Per germline, CDR1 SGHVS and CDR2 FQNEAQ. Between the trimmed V and J ends, which lost 0 bases and 7 bases, there was a span of 23 bases. The CDR3 consists of 18 residues. CDR3 loop: CASSLAGGPITSGNTQYF. The CDR3 DNA follows: TGTGCCAGCAGCTTAGCGGGGGGACCTATTACTAGTGGAAATACGCAGTATTTT.

This clonotype was seen many times. The chain links TRBV20-1 to TRBJ2-5; D gene ambiguous. V dropped 6 bases and J dropped 4 bases, with 12 bases sitting between them. Germline CDR1 is DFQATT and CDR2 is SNEGSKA (reference sequence). The CDR3 is 12 amino acids. CDR3 in amino acids: CSASLLGETQYF. CDR3 DNA: TGCAGTGCCTCACTACTGGGAGAGACCCAGTACTTC.

J is TRBJ2-5 and V is TRBV7-9; D perhaps matches TRBD1 (6 bases). Trimming shortened V by 5 bases and J by 4 bases, and 14 bases separated the two germline ends. Germline values: CDR1 SEHNR, CDR2 FQNEAQ (reference sequence). This CDR3 comprises 14 residues. The CDR3 sequence is CASSIVTGRETQYF. The CDR3 DNA reads as TGTGCCAGCAGCATCGTGACAGGCAGAGAGACCCAGTACTTC.

This chain connects TRBV29-1 to TRBJ2-3; TRBD2 is a possible D gene (5 bases). V dropped 4 bases and J dropped 6 bases, with 17 bases sitting between them. The CDR3 runs to 14 residues. The germline gives CDR1 SQVTM, CDR2 ANQGSEA. Here the CDR3 reads CSVGSAGGGDTQYF. For the CDR3, the DNA is TGCAGCGTTGGCAGTGCGGGTGGTGGGGATACGCAGTATTTT.

This clonotype was counted at least ten times. The chain joins TRBV20-1 to TRBJ1-4; D is possibly TRBD1 (5 bases). This CDR3 has 13 amino acids. Germline V gene data show CDR1 as DFQATT and CDR2 as SNEGSKA (reference sequence). Trimming took off 6 bases at V and 8 bases at J, with 16 bases between the two ends. CDR3 nucleotides: TGCAGTGCAACCCCGGGGACTCGGGAAAAACTGTTTTTT. It translates to CSATPGTREKLFF.

This chain connects TRBV15 to TRBJ2-7; no clear D. V was trimmed by 1 base and J by 5 bases, leaving 9 bases between them. Germline V lookup: CDR1 LNHNV, CDR2 YYDKDF (reference sequence). The length of the CDR3 is 13 residues. Here the CDR3 reads CATSRVVLNEQYF. The DNA for the CDR3 is TGTGCCACCAGCAGAGTCGTTTTGAACGAGCAGTACTTC.

This clonotype was seen a handful of times. The V call is TRBV7-9, the J call TRBJ2-2; D not certain. V was cut by 1 base and J by 5 bases, with 8 bases left in between. Per germline, CDR1 SEHNR and CDR2 FQNEAQ (reference sequence). This CDR3 has 14 amino acids. The CDR3 DNA follows: TGTGCCAGCAGCTTAGAGGTCCGGACCGGGGAGCTGTTTTTT. This sequence encodes CASSLEVRTGELFF.

This clonotype has a handful of counts. The chain carries TRBV25-1 and TRBJ2-7, with D perhaps matching TRBD2 (5 bases). The CDR3 is 16 amino acids. CDR1 and CDR2 (germline): MGHDK, SYGVNS. V was trimmed by 1 base and J by 3 bases, leaving 16 bases between them. The CDR3 bases are TGTGCCAGCAGTGAATTCCACCTTGGAGGAAACTACGAGCAGTACTTC. Residues: CASSEFHLGGNYEQYF.

This clonotype has more than one count but fewer than ten. V is TRBV7-3 and J is TRBJ2-1, with 12 bases lining up with TRBD2. Germline V gene data show CDR1 as SGHTA and CDR2 as FQGTGA. V was clipped by 0 bases and J by 6 bases; unmatched bases: 3. The CDR3 consists of 16 residues. DNA for the CDR3: TGTGCCAGCAGCTTAACGCTAGCGGGAGGGGGCAATGAGCAGTTCTTC. This codes for CASSLTLAGGGNEQFF.

This clonotype was seen repeatedly, ten times or more. This chain joins TRBV12-3 or TRBV12-4 and TRBJ2-7; TRBD2 matches at 8 bases. V was pared by 5 bases and J by 2 bases, with 5 bases of the junction left unmatched. The CDR3 loop spans 14 amino acids. CDR3: CASSTSGRPYEQYF. The CDR3 DNA reads as TGTGCCAGCAGTACTAGCGGAAGGCCCTACGAGCAGTACTTC.

The chain combines TRBV7-7 with TRBJ2-1; the match to TRBD2 covers 7 bases. Per germline, CDR1 SSHAT and CDR2 FNYEAQ (reference sequence). Trimming at V came to 6 bases and at J to 5 bases, leaving 10 bases not matched to a gene. CDR3 size: 15 residues. In DNA, the CDR3 is TGTGCCAGCAGACCGATAGCGGGTATTCACAATGAGCAGTTCTTC. This gives the protein CASRPIAGIHNEQFF.

In this sample, this clonotype turned up many times. The chain couples TRBV7-2 to TRBJ1-2; 7 nucleotides match TRBD1. Trimming cost V 5 bases and J 4 bases; bases outside gene matches: 4. Germline CDR1 reads SGHTA; CDR2 reads FQGNSA. This CDR3 spans 13 amino acids. The DNA for the CDR3 is TGTGCCAGCAGCCTACAGGGGTTCTATGGCTACACCTTC. Translating it yields CASSLQGFYGYTF.

The J gene is TRBJ2-5, the V gene TRBV4-2, with TRBD1 as a possible D gene (6 bases). CDR1 is LGHNA, CDR2 YNFKEQ, per germline. This CDR3 is built from 15 residues. V lost 0 bases and J lost 2, with 10 bases in between. In DNA form, the CDR3 reads TGTGCCAGCAGCCAAGATTTCGGACAGCAAGAGACCCAGTACTTC. Translating it yields CASSQDFGQQETQYF.

This clonotype has more than one count but fewer than ten. This rearrangement joins TRBV28 to TRBJ2-3; 13 bases agree with TRBD2. CDR3 length equals 18 residues. The J segment lost 2 bases and the V segment lost 6 bases, leaving 11 bases of the junction unmatched. CDR1 is MDHEN and CDR2 is SYDVKM in the germline V gene. The CDR3 sequence is CASSAGLAGALLTDTQYF. CDR3 nucleotide sequence: TGTGCCAGCAGCGCCGGACTAGCGGGAGCCCTCCTCACAGATACGCAGTATTTT.